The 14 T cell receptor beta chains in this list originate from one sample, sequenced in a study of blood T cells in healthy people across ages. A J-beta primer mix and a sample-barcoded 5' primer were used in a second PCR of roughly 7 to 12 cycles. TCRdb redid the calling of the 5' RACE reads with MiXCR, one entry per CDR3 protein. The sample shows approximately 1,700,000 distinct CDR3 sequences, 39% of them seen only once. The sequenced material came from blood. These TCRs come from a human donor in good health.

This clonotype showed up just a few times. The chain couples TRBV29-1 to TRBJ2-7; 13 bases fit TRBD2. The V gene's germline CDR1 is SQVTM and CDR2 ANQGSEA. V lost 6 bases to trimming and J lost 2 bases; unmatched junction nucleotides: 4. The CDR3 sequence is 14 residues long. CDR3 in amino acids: CSVGTSGETYEQYF. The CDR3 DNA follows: TGCAGCGTCGGGACTAGCGGGGAGACCTACGAGCAGTACTTC.

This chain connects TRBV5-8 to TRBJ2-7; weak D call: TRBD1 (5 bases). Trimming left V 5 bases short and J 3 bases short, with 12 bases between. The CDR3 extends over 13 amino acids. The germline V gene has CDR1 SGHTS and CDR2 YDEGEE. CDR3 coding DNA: TGTGCCAGCAGGAACAGGATTTTCTACGAGCAGTACTTC. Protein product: CASRNRIFYEQYF.

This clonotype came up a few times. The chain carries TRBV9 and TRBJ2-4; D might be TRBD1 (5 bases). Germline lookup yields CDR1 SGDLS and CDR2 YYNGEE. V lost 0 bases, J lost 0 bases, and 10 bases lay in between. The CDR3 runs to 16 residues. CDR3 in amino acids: CASSVEGALAKNIQYF. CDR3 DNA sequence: TGTGCCAGCAGCGTAGAAGGGGCCCTAGCCAAAAACATTCAGTACTTC.

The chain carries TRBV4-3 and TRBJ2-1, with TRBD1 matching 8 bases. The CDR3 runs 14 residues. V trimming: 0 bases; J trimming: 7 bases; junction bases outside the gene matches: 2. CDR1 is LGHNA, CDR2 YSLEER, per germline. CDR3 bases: TGCGCCAGCAGCCAAGATTGGACAGGGAATGAGCAGTTCTTC. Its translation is CASSQDWTGNEQFF.

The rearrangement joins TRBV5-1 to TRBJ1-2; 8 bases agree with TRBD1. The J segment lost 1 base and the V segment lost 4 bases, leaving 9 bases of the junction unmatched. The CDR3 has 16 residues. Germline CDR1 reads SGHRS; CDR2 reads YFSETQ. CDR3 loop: CASSDGTGDFNYGYTF. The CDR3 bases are TGCGCCAGCAGCGACGGGACAGGAGATTTTAACTATGGCTACACCTTC.

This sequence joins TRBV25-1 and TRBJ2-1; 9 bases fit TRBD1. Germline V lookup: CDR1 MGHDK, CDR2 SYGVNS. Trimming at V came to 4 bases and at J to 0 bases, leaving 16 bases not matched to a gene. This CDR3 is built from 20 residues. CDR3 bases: TGTGCCAGCAGTGGGAGGGACAGGGCCTCAATTAAAGTCTCCTACAATGAGCAGTTCTTC. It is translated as CASSGRDRASIKVSYNEQFF.

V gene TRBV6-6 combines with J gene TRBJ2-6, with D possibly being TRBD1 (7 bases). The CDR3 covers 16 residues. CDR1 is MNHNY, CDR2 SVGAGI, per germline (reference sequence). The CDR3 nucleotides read TGTGCAGCAGCGTTCCAGGGGGGCTCTGGGGCCAACGTCCTGACTTTC. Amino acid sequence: CAAAFQGGSGANVLTF.

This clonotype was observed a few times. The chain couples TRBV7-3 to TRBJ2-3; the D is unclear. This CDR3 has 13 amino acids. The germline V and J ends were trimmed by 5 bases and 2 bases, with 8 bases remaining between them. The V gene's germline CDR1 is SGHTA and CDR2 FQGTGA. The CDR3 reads CASSTLTTDTQYF. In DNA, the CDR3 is TGTGCCAGCAGCACCCTGACCACAGATACGCAGTATTTT.

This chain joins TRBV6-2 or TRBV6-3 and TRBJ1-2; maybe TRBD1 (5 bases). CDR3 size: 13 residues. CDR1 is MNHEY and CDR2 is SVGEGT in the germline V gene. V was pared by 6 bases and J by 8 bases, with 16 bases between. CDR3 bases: TGTGCCAGCAGATCGGGGGTCCTGCGGGGCTACACCTTC. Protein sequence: CASRSGVLRGYTF.

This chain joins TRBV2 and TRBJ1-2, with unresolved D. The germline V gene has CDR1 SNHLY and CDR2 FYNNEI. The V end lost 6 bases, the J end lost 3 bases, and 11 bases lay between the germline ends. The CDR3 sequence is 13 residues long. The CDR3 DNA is TGTGCCAGCAGATCCGAAACTCACTATGGCTACACCTTC. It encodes CASRSETHYGYTF.

In nucleotides, the CDR3 is TGTGCCAGCAGTGATATCCCTCTCGGCGGGGGGGCGAACACCGGGGAGCTGTTTTTT. Translating gives CASSDIPLGGGANTGELFF. V is TRBV6-1 and J is TRBJ2-2, with 9 nucleotides matching TRBD2. The CDR3 has 19 residues. Germline V lookup: CDR1 MNHNS, CDR2 SASEGT. V gave up 3 bases and J gave up 0 bases; unmatched junction bases: 11.

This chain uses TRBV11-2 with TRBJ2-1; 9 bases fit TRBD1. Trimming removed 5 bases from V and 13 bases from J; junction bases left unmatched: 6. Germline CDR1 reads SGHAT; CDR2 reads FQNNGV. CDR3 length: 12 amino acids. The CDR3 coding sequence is TGTGCCAGCAGCCTAGGACAGGGGTTTCAGTTCTTC. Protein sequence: CASSLGQGFQFF.

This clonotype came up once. The DNA of the CDR3 is TGTGCCAGCAGCTCGAGCCACGGAAGGGTTGGTGAGCAGTTCTTC. This translates into CASSSSHGRVGEQFF. V is TRBV13 and J is TRBJ2-1; no firm D call. CDR3 length: 15 residues. Germline V gene sequence: CDR1 PRHDT, CDR2 FYEKMQ (reference sequence). V was trimmed by 4 bases and J by 9 bases, leaving 19 bases between them.

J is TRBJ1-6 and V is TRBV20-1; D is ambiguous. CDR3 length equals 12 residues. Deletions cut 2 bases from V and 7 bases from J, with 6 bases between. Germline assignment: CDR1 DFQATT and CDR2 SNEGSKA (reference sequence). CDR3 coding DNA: TGCAGTGCTAGAACGGGAAATTCACCCCTCCACTTT. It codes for CSARTGNSPLHF.